The clone carrying this T cell receptor (beta chain) has more than one count but fewer than ten. The antigen is not known. The germline CDR1 and CDR2 sequences are SGHAT and FQNNGV. This CDR3 is built from 15 residues. V shed 5 bases, J shed 5 bases, and the junction held 4 bases outside the gene matches. The data were taken from a study of cytomegalovirus exposure and HLA in healthy donors. With 60 Vbeta and 13 Jbeta primers, the PCR was carried out. TCRdb's table, derived via immunoSEQ multiplex PCR, lists solely in-frame clones and lacks some. The table includes more than 95,000 clones, roughly three fifths detected once. Study-level points and caveats: A later analysis reportedly found that, within productive TCRs, an Asian-associated ancestry cluster had fewer N-insertions than the mean observed across the roughly 700 donors. Later on, an analysis tied 15,000 to 20,000 TCR beta sequences to HLA alleles at 0.05 false discovery rate. Differences between HLA loci emerged in a later analysis of TCR association rates, with DRB1 most and HLA-C fewest.

Input material: PBMCs. This TCR was recovered from a man in his 60s in good health and CMV-seronegative. The rearrangement joins TRBV11-2 to TRBJ2-1, with 12 bases fitting TRBD2. Here the CDR3 DNA reads TGTGCCAGCAGCCGGGGACTAGCGGGCCACAATGAGCAGTTCTTC. This codes for CASSRGLAGHNEQFF. The full variable domain, in which reference TRBV11-2 and TRBJ2-1 provide the parts outside the CDR3, is EAGVAQSPRYKIIEKRQSVAFWCNPISGHATLYWYQQILGQGPKLLIQFQNNGVVDDSQLPKDRFSAERLKGVDSTLKIQPAKLEDSAVYLCASSRGLAGHNEQFFGPGTRLTVL.